This T cell receptor (beta chain) emerged from a study of cytomegalovirus exposure and HLA in healthy donors. A remark on this clone: Its cognate antigen is unknown.

Study-wide findings and caveats: Immune exposure information comprised only CMV serostatus. The listing of roughly 160 TCR beta chains classed them as cytomegalovirus-associated. Later on, analysis showed that most CMV-associated TCR beta chains appeared to be HLA-restricted. Reported performance of the classifier showed diagnosis of cytomegalovirus status with high specificity and sensitivity.

Both 60 Vbeta primers and 13 Jbeta primers went into the PCR. The assay was immunoSEQ multiplex PCR, and TCRdb's table has in-frame clones only and misses some. Among approximately 140,000 clones listed, 70% to 80% were seen once. Germline CDR1 and CDR2: SGHKS and YYEKEE (reference sequence). V was trimmed by 0 bases and J by 5 bases, leaving 4 bases between them. The CDR3 contains 12 residues. The chain carries TRBV5-5 and TRBJ2-3, with D unresolved. The clonotype originates from a man between 18 and 35 years old in good health and CMV-seronegative. Sequencing was carried out using PBMCs. The CDR3 coding sequence is TGTGCCAGCAGCTTGGCCTTAGATACGCAGTATTTT. Its translation is CASSLALDTQYF.